This TCR beta chain is from a study of cytomegalovirus exposure and HLA in healthy donors listed by TCRdb under 2017. In terms of the full investigation: According to an earlier analysis of around 600 of the donors, about 179 million T cells yielded over 90 million unique TCR beta sequences and about 300 Gb of sequence data. About 320 gigabases of sequencing data and approximately 85 million unique TCR sequences were included in an early release covering several hundred HLA-typed donors. Of the 350 to 450 genotyped donors, around 81% fell in the genetic ancestry cluster associated with self-reported Caucasian donors. The study aimed to test whether signatures of past pathogen exposure could be identified by cataloging public T cell receptors. The T cell repertoires of around 730 subjects were profiled by immunosequencing and related to cytomegalovirus serostatus. A separate validation cohort of about 110 different subjects was used in addition to the roughly 700-subject first cohort. To predict cytomegalovirus infection status, the study brought together high-throughput TCR immunosequencing, statistical association of individual TCRs with disease status, and machine learning. A later analysis re-examined previously published TCR beta repertoires from around 670 donors and added high-resolution HLA genotyping to investigate patterns of TCR occurrence. Rather than drawing on any new phenotypic data, the later analysis identified candidate immune exposures from TCR beta sequences and the way those sequences occurred across donors. An earlier analysis of 500 to 750 of the donors applied high-throughput TCR beta sequencing to assess whether each TCR beta V gene segment acted as functional or pseudogenic. Donor age, sex, ethnicity and CMV serostatus were collected together with the repertoire data. In a later genetic analysis, genome-wide SNP genotypes for 398 of the 666 donors were used, and that subset was treated as a discovery cohort. All discovery cohort repertoires had been generated using a single sequencing platform. HLA typing included class I and class II loci at four-digit resolution. Typing coverage varied by locus: roughly 629-630 donors for A, B, C, DRB1 and DQB1; roughly 560 for DQA1; about 570 for DPA1; 450 to 480 for DPB1. About 5 DR-DQ haplotypes were handled as single units for association and clustering, since linkage in the cohort was strong. Across some 400 genotyped donors of the cohort, an average of approximately 240,000 unique TCR beta nucleotide sequences per donor were sequenced, and approximately 17% of those sequences were non-productive.

The cohort was made up of 666 healthy bone marrow donors. At the time of sampling, all cohort members were nominally healthy, though unrecorded immune exposures were likely present. The donor was CMV seronegative and was included in the group of under 450 seronegative cohort members. Every donor gave a peripheral blood sample, and the peripheral blood mononuclear cells from that sample were used for TCR beta sequencing. The Qiagen DNeasy Blood Extraction Kit was used to extract genomic DNA from the blood cell samples. General study outcomes and caveats: Presence/absence analyses assumed roughly uniform sequencing depth across donors, an assumption that may not hold. According to a later analysis, most CMV-associated TCR beta chains appeared to be HLA-restricted, and the HLA associations seemed to be driven largely by CMV exposure. Because counts were too low, about 18 rarely observed V segments, including chromosome 9 orphons, were left out of the earlier analysis of 500 to 750 of the donors. While some public TCRs were present in many individuals, most TCR sequences turned up only very rarely across donors. Compared with the roughly 670-donor mean, donors in an Asian-associated ancestry cluster had fewer N-insertions in productive TCRs, according to a later genetic analysis. An association between a missense DCLRE1C variant and V-gene and J-gene trimming of TCR beta chains was found in a later genetic analysis and replicated in an independent cohort. Correlated functional status among segregating V segments might reflect linkage disequilibrium, but an unknown experimental factor could not be ruled out. A further reported finding was that TCR beta sequences accurately predicted the HLA-A and HLA-B alleles for most subjects in the first cohort. Specific HLA alleles were associated with over 15,000 TCR beta sequences at a false discovery rate of 0.05 in a later analysis. Cytomegalovirus status was reported to be diagnosed by the classifier with high specificity and sensitivity in both the original and validation cohorts. Broadly in line with IMGT annotations, most TCR beta V segments showed up in productive rearrangements about 87% or about 30% of the time in an earlier analysis of 587 of the donors. Because the 87-base-pair reads could not distinguish some IMGT-functional V segments, including TRBV6-2 and TRBV6-3, those segments were excluded. According to a later analysis, parvovirus B19, influenza, CMV and Epstein-Barr virus appeared linked to several top co-occurrence clusters. A few of the identified cytomegalovirus-associated TCR beta chains were confirmed in vitro to be specific for cytomegalovirus antigens. When HLA alleles, especially DR and DQ, strongly co-occurred, TCR associations were difficult to assign to individual alleles. The study listed 150 to 200 TCR beta chains as associated with cytomegalovirus. A later analysis found that TCR association rates varied across HLA loci, with DRB1 alleles showing the most associated TCRs and HLA-C alleles the fewest. This cohort had only TCR beta chains sequenced, and the lack of alpha or paired-chain data limited which features could be detected. CMV serostatus was the only immune exposure information available for the cohort. In a later analysis, HLA-associated TCR beta chains were found to be more clonally expanded and to have lower generation probabilities than equally common non-associated chains. A cluster of highly shared sequence variants was judged likely to be a technical artifact of the sequencing pipeline. Because HLA typing was missing for some donors at each locus, association tests included only the typed subset. It was suggested by the authors that the approach could potentially be generalized to other disease states and immunological phenotypes.

Trimming at the junction amounts to 4 bases on V and 2 bases on J, and the germline ends lie 12 bases apart. The CDR3 goes from the cysteine to the phenylalanine over 15 residues. CDR3 DNA is the only sequence kept; it has 45 bases, read in frame from the first base. For CDR1 and CDR2, the germline V gene lists SGHRS and YFSETQ. Library generation was performed with the immunoSEQ multiplex PCR assay. A mixture of 60 forward primers for TCR Vbeta segments and 13 reverse primers for TCR Jbeta segments was used in the multiplex PCR. Amplification of the CDR3 region of rearranged TCR beta genes was performed with a multiplex PCR assay on genomic DNA. The amplified TCR beta libraries were sequenced on the Illumina HiSeq System as 87-base-pair reads. As for the original processing: In a later analysis, 70 million to 95 million unique TCR beta chains were counted across the 666 repertoires, and roughly 11 million of these chains were shared by at least two donors. A nearest-neighbor algorithm error-corrected the raw reads and collapsed the reads into unique sequences, merging closely related sequences to remove PCR and sequencing errors. CDR3 sequences were aligned to IMGT reference sequences to assign V, D and J gene segments. Each retained sequence needed at least a six-nucleotide match to both a V gene segment and a J gene segment. A rearrangement counted as productive if the CDR3 had no stop codons and remained in frame with V and J, and every other rearrangement counted as non-productive. Following IMGT convention, CDR3 was defined as the stretch from the second conserved V-encoded cysteine to the conserved J-encoded phenylalanine. The earlier analysis of approximately 590 of the donors excluded any sequence lacking an unambiguous match to a single V gene segment. An earlier analysis of over 450 of the donors classified V segments as functional when productive rearrangements were above 56.7% and as segregating when the standard deviation between donors was above 5%. A statistical classification framework was built to diagnose cytomegalovirus status from the catalog of TCR beta chain sequences. In a later analysis, TCR nucleotide sequences were compared against IMGT/GENE-DB human TR gene sequences so that V and J genes could be assigned. A later analysis assigned CDR3 sequences and most-parsimonious VDJ recombination scenarios with the TCRdist pipeline. In a later analysis, every TCR beta chain was defined by the combination of its CDR3 amino acid sequence and its V-gene family, and reads without a unique V-gene family were dropped. To address suspected cross-contamination and a sequencing artifact, a later analysis removed around 590 highly shared, low-generation-probability nucleotide sequences. For each public chain, a later analysis derived a clonal expansion index from normalized ranks of inferred template counts within each repertoire. In a later analysis, generation probabilities were computed with a VDJ recombination model fitted to out-of-frame rearrangements, and the resulting probabilities were checked against IGoR. A later analysis scored TCR-TCR, TCR-HLA and TCR-CMV co-occurrence with hypergeometric tests, applying a repertoire-size bias correction to TCR pairs. False discovery rates were estimated in a later analysis by permuting HLA or CMV assignments 20 times. In a later analysis, co-occurring TCRs were grouped using DBSCAN, and TCRdist sequence similarity was added for clustering within HLA-allele-positive subsets. Repertoires with fewer than 30,000 or more than 120,000 public chains were left out of co-occurrence clustering, as were four to six repertoires with anomalous nucleotide sharing. TCRdb took over this immuneACCESS table, retaining in-frame rearrangements with V and J assigned. Such tables are incomplete; in checked studies, under half of the missing clones stem from an unresolved V gene, and the remainder is unexplained. The V and J calls and the clone size are those of that table, but D and trimming were determined from the DNA. The data table for this sample lists approximately 77,000 clones. Roughly 5% of the sample lies in the top ten.

About this clone: Its antigen is unknown.

The chain employs TRBV5-1 and TRBJ2-2; confidence is insufficient to name the D gene. Material: PBMCs. This receptor was identified in a man aged 25 to 45 in good health and CMV-seronegative. The DNA is TGCGCCAGCAGCGCCCTCTCCAGAAACACCGGGGAGCTGTTTTTT. The resulting protein is CASSALSRNTGELFF.